The clone carrying this T cell receptor (beta chain) has a handful of counts. Deletions cut 4 bases from V and 4 bases from J, with 10 bases between. Per germline, CDR1 ENHRY and CDR2 SYGVKD. The CDR3 runs to 13 residues. The sample belongs to a study of blood T cells in healthy people across ages. Overall study context: Capture via template switching afforded approximately one barcoded beta molecule per two T cells.

For the second PCR, which ran for about 7 to 11 cycles, a sample-barcoded 5' primer and a J-beta primer mix were used. TCRdb re-derived calls from the 5' RACE reads in MiXCR, one entry per CDR3 protein. The sample lists hundreds of thousands of distinct CDR3 sequences, around 25% occurring once. These same data were also listed under a study on T cells of mothers and their children.

The gene calls are TRBV10-3 and TRBJ2-5, with D possibly called TRBD1 or TRBD2 (5 bases each). The sample consisted of blood. This TCR derives from a boy aged 5-17 years in good health. The CDR3 region is CAISGDLRETQYF. DNA of the CDR3: TGTGCCATCAGTGGGGACCTAAGAGAGACCCAGTACTTC.